This is a list of T cell receptor beta chains from one sample in a study of immune heterogeneity within non-small cell lung tumors. TCRdb independently ran MiXCR on the multiplex PCR reads; one entry per CDR3 protein. The table shows some 15,000 distinct CDR3 sequences, with about a third occurring only once. Sequenced input: lung tumor tissue. The receptors were sampled from a woman aged 45 to 65 with non-small cell lung cancer. The CDR3 runs from the conserved cysteine through the conserved F or W. The D gene is left open where the match is weak.

d_call,j_call,v_call,cdr3_aa
-,TRBJ1-2,TRBV6-2/TRBV6-3,CASRGSGGYTF
-,TRBJ1-5,TRBV6-1,CASTNQGGMYSNQPQHF
TRBD1,TRBJ1-1,TRBV20-1,CSASKSAGGNTEAFF
-,TRBJ2-3,TRBV7-2,CASSLPPSGTDTQYF
-,TRBJ2-7,TRBV12-3/TRBV12-4,CASMEGARREQYF
TRBD1,TRBJ1-1,TRBV18,CASSPGTGRTEAFF
-,TRBJ2-1,TRBV9,CASSVANSVLDEQFF
-,TRBJ2-7,TRBV30,CAWSVAPLVYEQYF
-,TRBJ1-2,TRBV5-1,CASSLSLGLRDGYTF
-,TRBJ2-7,TRBV19,CASNGQMGWYF
TRBD2,TRBJ2-1,TRBV6-1,CASRKGLAGGDGNEQFF
-,TRBJ1-1,TRBV25-1,CEFRGTEAFF
-,TRBJ1-1,TRBV14,CASSQVRAEAFF
-,TRBJ2-3,TRBV18,CASSPRGWGTDTQYF
TRBD2,TRBJ2-5,TRBV2,CARSGVRLAKETQYF
TRBD2,TRBJ2-1,TRBV20-1,CSACPLAGGYNEQFF
-,TRBJ1-1,TRBV6-1,CASSLGSYTEAFF
TRBD1,TRBJ1-2,TRBV19,CATTDRARYGYTF
-,TRBJ2-7,TRBV20-1,CSAPTSTYEQYF
TRBD1,TRBJ1-2,TRBV19,CASSPLISRQGAHGYGYTF
-,TRBJ2-3,TRBV9,CASSPAGDTDMQYF
TRBD1,TRBJ1-3,TRBV24-1,CATTSPRDRWSSGNTIYF
-,TRBJ1-4,TRBV18,CASSPSATGEKLFF
TRBD1,TRBJ2-3,TRBV7-2,CASSPTGLRTDTQYF
-,TRBJ1-4,TRBV7-9,CASSEAAGKRALFF
-,TRBJ2-3,TRBV5-1,CASSRGTVSTDTQYF
TRBD1,TRBJ1-2,TRBV6-9,CASSYKGARGYTF
TRBD2,TRBJ2-6,TRBV3-1,CASSRRGGGDSGGANVLTF
TRBD2,TRBJ2-3,TRBV7-9,CASRPPGLASDTQYF
-,TRBJ2-3,TRBV5-1,CASSRLHTDTQYF
-,TRBJ1-1,TRBV18,CASSPPGRLENTEAFF
-,TRBJ1-4,TRBV5-5,CASSFSSGRGNEKLFF
-,TRBJ1-1,TRBV6-2/TRBV6-3,CASSRIDTINTEAFF
TRBD1,TRBJ1-2,TRBV10-3,CATLRTGEGYTF
-,TRBJ2-3,TRBV6-2/TRBV6-3,CASRGRPRTDTQYF
-,TRBJ1-5,TRBV6-4,CASSAGTPGQPQHF
-,TRBJ2-3,TRBV5-6,CASSFGGYPSTDTQYF
-,TRBJ1-5,TRBV6-2/TRBV6-3,CASSLHGGGNQPQHF
-,TRBJ2-7,TRBV5-1,CASKSTIGAYEQYF
TRBD2,TRBJ2-7,TRBV20-1,CSAILAGKDNEQYF
TRBD2,TRBJ2-7,TRBV20-1,CSARDRTPGLAGAWYEQYF
-,TRBJ2-1,TRBV30,CAWSGYGGNEQFF
-,TRBJ2-2,TRBV16,CASSQFVIGTRNTGELFF